Shown below are 20 T cell receptor beta chains from a single sample sequenced in a study of blood T cell repertoires in COVID-19. TCRdb's copy holds only in-frame clones and misses some; the assay was immunoSEQ multiplex PCR. This sample carries 350,000 to 400,000 clones, roughly 90% of them seen once, and the ten largest clones take 5% to 8.5%. Sequenced input: peripheral blood. The receptors derive from a man in his late teens or twenties with active or convalescent COVID-19.

The V and J genes are TRBV19 and TRBJ2-4, with D tentatively TRBD2 (6 bases). The germline gives CDR1 LNHDA, CDR2 SQIVND (reference sequence). V was shortened by 9 bases and J by 3 bases, with 15 bases between the two germline ends. This CDR3 is 14 amino acids long. The CDR3 reads CASAIGRDKNIQYF. The CDR3 bases are TGTGCCAGCGCAATAGGGCGGGACAAAAACATTCAGTACTTC.

The rearrangement joins TRBV4-3 to TRBJ1-2; 8 positions agree with TRBD1. The length of the CDR3 is 15 residues. CDR1 LGHNA and CDR2 YSLEER come from the germline V gene. Trimming took 0 bases from V and 8 from J; bases not matched to a gene: 8. The CDR3 nucleotides read TGCGCCAGCAGCCAAGAGGCCGGACAGGGCAGAGGCTACACCTTC. Protein sequence: CASSQEAGQGRGYTF.

The V gene is TRBV15, the J gene TRBJ1-1; 9 bases agree with TRBD1. V lost 0 bases and J lost 1; bases outside the gene matches: 6. The CDR3 has 17 amino acids. Germline V gives CDR1 LNHNV, CDR2 YYDKDF (reference sequence). CDR3 sequence: CATSREGQGLPNTEAFF. Written as DNA, the CDR3 is TGTGCCACCAGCAGAGAGGGACAGGGTCTTCCGAACACTGAAGCTTTCTTT. The variable domain in full, with the rest retrieved from reference TRBV15 and TRBJ1-1, is DAMVIQNPRYQVTQFGKPVTLSCSQTLNHNVMYWYQQKSSQAPKLLFHYYDKDFNNEADTPDNFQSRRPNTSFCFLDIRSPGLGDTAMYLCATSREGQGLPNTEAFFGQGTRLTVV.

J is TRBJ2-7 and V is TRBV25-1, with D maybe TRBD2 (6 bases). This CDR3 spans 14 amino acids. The germline CDR1 and CDR2 sequences are MGHDK and SYGVNS. V was clipped by 1 base and J by 1 base, with 8 bases between them. For the CDR3, the DNA is TGTGCCAGCAGTGAATCCGGGGGTTCCTACGAGCAGTACTTC. Its translation: CASSESGGSYEQYF.

The DNA of the CDR3 is TGTGCCAGCAGTTTCAGGGGGCCTCTTTTCTACGAGCAGTACTTC. Amino acid sequence: CASSFRGPLFYEQYF. The chain combines TRBV28 with TRBJ2-7; TRBD1 matches at 8 bases. The CDR3 spans 15 residues. The germline V gene has CDR1 MDHEN and CDR2 SYDVKM. V shed 3 bases, J shed 3 bases, and the junction held 7 bases outside the gene matches.

This clone showed up just once. The V gene is TRBV4-1, the J gene TRBJ2-3; the match to TRBD2 covers 11 bases. V was clipped by 1 base and J by 1 base; unmatched bases: 4. CDR3 size: 17 residues. Germline V gene data show CDR1 as MGHRA and CDR2 as YSYEKL. The CDR3 nucleotides read TGCGCCAGCAGCCAAGTAGCGGGAGGGCCGGGCACAGATACGCAGTATTTT. It yields the protein CASSQVAGGPGTDTQYF.

V usage is TRBV10-3 and J usage is TRBJ2-1, with 7 nucleotides matching TRBD1. V dropped 5 bases and J dropped 13; count of bases not matched to a gene: 8. Germline lookup yields CDR1 ENHRY and CDR2 SYGVKD. The CDR3 extends over 12 amino acids. The CDR3 coding sequence is TGTGCCATCAGTAAGGGACAGAGCCCCCAGTTCTTC. Protein product: CAISKGQSPQFF.

This chain connects TRBV13 to TRBJ1-2; 7 bases fit TRBD1. This CDR3 is 13 amino acids long. With 5 bases clipped from V and 5 bases from J, the junction kept 5 bases outside the gene matches. Germline V gives CDR1 PRHDT, CDR2 FYEKMQ (reference sequence). The CDR3 DNA reads as TGTGCCAGCAGCAGAGTACAGGGGTATGGCTACACCTTC. The encoded protein is CASSRVQGYGYTF.

V and J are TRBV2 and TRBJ1-2, with 8 bases matching TRBD1. From germline, CDR1 is SNHLY and CDR2 FYNNEI. The CDR3 covers 13 residues. V dropped 5 bases and J dropped 3; count of bases not matched to a gene: 2. This chain's CDR3 is CASSPGQDYGYTF. The DNA of the CDR3 is TGTGCCAGCAGTCCGGGACAGGACTATGGCTACACCTTC.

The chain combines TRBV9 with TRBJ1-1; 10 nucleotides align to TRBD1. Germline V gene sequence: CDR1 SGDLS, CDR2 YYNGEE. The CDR3 contains 16 residues. J gave up 1 base and V 5 bases, and 8 bases lay outside the gene matches. The CDR3 DNA is TGTGCCAGCAGTACCGGGACAGGGGCTTGGAACACTGAAGCTTTCTTT. It encodes CASSTGTGAWNTEAFF.

This clone was counted a few times. The V and J genes are TRBV28 and TRBJ1-1, with TRBD1 matching over 7 bases. CDR3 length equals 13 residues. The ends lost 2 bases at V and 11 bases at J; junction bases unmatched: 8. The germline CDR1 and CDR2 sequences are MDHEN and SYDVKM. The CDR3 loop reads CASSLSLRGLAFF. The CDR3 bases are TGTGCCAGCAGTTTAAGTCTAAGGGGGCTTGCTTTCTTT.

The chain uses TRBV7-2 and TRBJ2-3; 11 positions agree with TRBD2. There are 16 residues in the CDR3. V dropped 5 bases and J dropped 1; count of bases not matched to a gene: 5. The germline V gene has CDR1 SGHTA and CDR2 FQGNSA. The CDR3 sequence: CASSTLTSGGTDTQYF. In DNA form, the CDR3 reads TGTGCCAGCAGCACCTTGACTAGCGGGGGCACAGATACGCAGTATTTT.

This chain links TRBV14 with TRBJ1-1; no definite D call. The length of the CDR3 is 14 residues. Germline lookup yields CDR1 SGHDN and CDR2 FVKESK. V gave up 0 bases and J gave up 6 bases, with 11 bases separating them. The CDR3 region is CASSQDRGTAEAFF. The CDR3 DNA reads TGTGCCAGCAGCCAAGATCGCGGTACGGCTGAAGCTTTCTTT.

This clone was seen a few times. V and J are TRBV28 and TRBJ2-3, with 8 positions matching TRBD1. The CDR3 has 17 amino acids. Looked up from germline, CDR1 is MDHEN and CDR2 is SYDVKM. V gave up 2 bases and J gave up 1 base; unmatched junction bases: 8. The CDR3 region has the DNA TGTGCCAGCAGTTTAGCAAGGACAGGGAAGGGCACAGATACGCAGTATTTT. Amino acid sequence: CASSLARTGKGTDTQYF.

The rearrangement uses TRBV6-1 and TRBJ1-2, with 11 bases that match TRBD1. With 4 bases clipped from V and 5 bases from J, the junction kept 12 bases outside the gene matches. The CDR3 covers 17 residues. Germline assignment: CDR1 MNHNS and CDR2 SASEGT. The chain's CDR3 is CASSAGQGVPLGYGYTF. The CDR3 DNA reads as TGTGCCAGCAGTGCGGGACAGGGGGTTCCTTTAGGATATGGCTACACCTTC.

This chain links TRBV7-3 with TRBJ1-3; D may be TRBD1 (6 bases). This CDR3 has 17 amino acids. V was cut by 5 bases and J by 2 bases, with 19 bases left in between. Germline V gives CDR1 SGHTA, CDR2 FQGTGA. The CDR3 DNA sequence: TGTGCCAGCAGCCCGAACCAGCGGGGGGGCGCTGGAAACACCATATATTTT. Its protein is CASSPNQRGGAGNTIYF. The variable domain in full, completed from reference TRBV7-3 and TRBJ1-3, reads GAGVSQTPSNKVTEKGKYVELRCDPISGHTALYWYRQSLGQGPEFLIYFQGTGAADDSGLPNDRFFAVRPEGSVSTLKIQRTERGDSAVYLCASSPNQRGGAGNTIYFGEGSWLTVV.

V and J are TRBV6-2 or TRBV6-3 and TRBJ1-4, with D possibly matching TRBD1 (6 bases). Deletions cut 3 bases from V and 1 base from J, with 15 bases between. CDR3 length equals 17 residues. From germline, CDR1 is MNHEY and CDR2 SVGEGT. DNA of the CDR3: TGTGCCAGCAGTTATCCGGCAGGGGACGGAACTAATGAAAAACTGTTTTTT. This sequence encodes CASSYPAGDGTNEKLFF.

The chain carries TRBV30 and TRBJ2-7; no firm D call. Per germline, CDR1 GTSNPN and CDR2 SVGIG (reference sequence). The CDR3 covers 12 residues. Trimming took off 0 bases at V and 5 bases at J, with 8 bases between the two ends. CDR3 in amino acids: CAWSVRRDEQYF. The CDR3 coding sequence is TGTGCCTGGAGTGTACGACGGGACGAGCAGTACTTC.

The gene calls are TRBV28 and TRBJ1-2; tentatively, D is TRBD1 (5 bases). The germline V gene encodes CDR1 MDHEN and CDR2 SYDVKM. Trimming took off 4 bases at V and 5 bases at J, with 14 bases between the two ends. This CDR3 is 14 amino acids long. CDR3 region: CASSSGLGGYGYTF. The CDR3 DNA reads TGTGCCAGCAGTTCTGGACTCGGGGGTTATGGCTACACCTTC.

This clone showed up just once. The CDR3 reads CASSLTRTGRSTEAFF. The CDR3 DNA is TGTGCCAGCAGTCTGACCAGGACAGGGAGGTCCACTGAAGCTTTCTTT. This chain uses TRBV28 with TRBJ1-1; TRBD1 matches at 8 bases. There are 16 residues in the CDR3. From germline, CDR1 is MDHEN and CDR2 SYDVKM. V lost 5 bases to trimming and J lost 4 bases; unmatched junction nucleotides: 12.